The entry below gives a single T cell receptor (beta chain) sequence along with its context. The sample originates from a study of shared clonotypes between healthy human individuals. The sorted-subset replicate PCRs were given around 0.2 ug DNA, which is 31,000 or so T cell genomes. Using immunoSEQ multiplex PCR, the repertoire was profiled, and TCRdb retains in-frame clones only, with some absent. The table shows 1,500,000 or so clones, with 97% to 99% occurring only once. CDR3 size: 16 residues. Per germline, CDR1 SQVTM and CDR2 ANQGSEA. Trimming removed 5 bases from V and 11 bases from J; junction bases left unmatched: 21.

The sequencing sample was made of naive CD4+ T cells sorted from blood. As for subset: CD45RA+ positively selected. The sequence came from a man aged 25 to 40 in good health. This sequence joins TRBV29-1 and TRBJ2-3, with 8 bases aligning to TRBD2. CDR3 DNA: TGCAGCGTTACCCCCTTAGCTAGCGGGCCACTCTCAGTGCAGTATTTT. Its protein product is CSVTPLASGPLSVQYF.